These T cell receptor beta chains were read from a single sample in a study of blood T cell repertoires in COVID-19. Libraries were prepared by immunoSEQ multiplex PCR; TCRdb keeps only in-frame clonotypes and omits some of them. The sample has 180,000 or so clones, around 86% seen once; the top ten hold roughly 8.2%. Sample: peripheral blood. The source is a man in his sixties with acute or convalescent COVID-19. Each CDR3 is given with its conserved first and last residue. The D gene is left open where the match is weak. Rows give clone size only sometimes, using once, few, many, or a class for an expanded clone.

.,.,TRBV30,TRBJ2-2,CAWTTGASTGELFF,TGTGCCTGGACGACAGGAGCGAGCACCGGGGAGCTGTTTTTT
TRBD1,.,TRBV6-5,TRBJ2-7,CASRARQGVSGQYF,TGTGCCAGCAGGGCCAGACAGGGGGTGTCGGGGCAGTACTTC
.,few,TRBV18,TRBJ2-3,CASSPTTDDTQYF,TGTGCCAGCTCACCAACAACCGATGATACGCAGTATTTT
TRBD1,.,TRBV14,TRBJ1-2,CASSQVRRTGTLYGYTF,TGTGCCAGCAGCCAAGTCAGGCGGACAGGGACCCTTTACGGCTACACCTTC
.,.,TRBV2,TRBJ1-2,CASIARGAGVGYTF,TGTGCCAGCATTGCCCGGGGGGCAGGGGTTGGCTACACCTTC
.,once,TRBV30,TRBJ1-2,CAWSVMGGYGYTF,TGTGCCTGGAGTGTTATGGGGGGCTATGGCTACACCTTC
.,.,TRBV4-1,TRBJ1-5,CASSPLQGGNQPQHF,TGCGCCAGCAGCCCCCTACAAGGGGGCAATCAGCCCCAGCATTTT
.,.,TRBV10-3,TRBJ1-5,CAISGGGDRQPQHF,TGTGCCATCAGTGGGGGCGGGGATAGACAGCCCCAGCATTTT
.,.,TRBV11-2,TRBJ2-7,CASSFDYLGYEQYF,TGTGCCAGCAGCTTCGACTACCTCGGCTACGAGCAGTACTTC
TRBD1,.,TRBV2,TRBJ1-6,CASSIGGTGHSPLHF,TGTGCCAGCAGTATCGGAGGGACAGGCCATTCACCCCTCCACTTT
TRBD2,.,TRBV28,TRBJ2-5,CASSRLAGWETQYF,TGTGCCAGCAGTCGACTAGCGGGATGGGAGACCCAGTACTTC
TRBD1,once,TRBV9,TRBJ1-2,CASSVGGQGPRGYTF,TGTGCCAGCAGCGTAGGCGGACAGGGCCCCCGGGGCTACACCTTC
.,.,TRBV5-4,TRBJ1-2,CASSLGQQIYGYTF,TGTGCCAGCAGCTTGGGACAACAAATTTATGGCTACACCTTC
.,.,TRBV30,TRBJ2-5,CASRRGAGETQYF,TGTGCCTCTCGCCGGGGGGCAGGGGAGACCCAGTACTTC
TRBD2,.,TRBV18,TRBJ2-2,CASSPRAGVISGELFF,TGTGCCAGCTCACCTAGGGCGGGAGTCATCTCCGGGGAGCTGTTTTTT
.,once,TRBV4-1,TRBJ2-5,CASSLGGVAAPQYF,TGCGCCAGCAGCCTCGGTGGAGTGGCCGCGCCCCAGTACTTC
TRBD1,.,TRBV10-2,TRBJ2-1,CASTGTGYPTLYNEQFF,TGCGCCAGCACCGGGACAGGCTACCCCACCCTTTACAATGAGCAGTTCTTC
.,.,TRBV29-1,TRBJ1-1,CSVVGGGRATEAFF,TGCAGCGTTGTGGGAGGGGGTAGGGCCACTGAAGCTTTCTTT
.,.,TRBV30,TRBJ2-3,CAWSVRRADTQYF,TGTGCCTGGAGTGTACGGAGAGCAGATACGCAGTATTTT
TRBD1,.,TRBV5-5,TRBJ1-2,CASLGPVHRGTYGYTF,TGTGCCAGCCTCGGACCGGTCCACAGGGGGACTTATGGCTACACCTTC
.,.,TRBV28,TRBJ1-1,CASTKGGDTEAFF,TGTGCCAGCACCAAAGGGGGGGACACTGAAGCTTTCTTT
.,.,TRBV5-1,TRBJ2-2,CASSLDISGELFF,TGCGCCAGCAGCTTGGACATATCCGGGGAGCTGTTTTTT
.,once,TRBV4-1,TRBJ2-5,CATTPPWGQPKETQYF,TGCGCCACCACACCGCCCTGGGGACAACCTAAGGAGACCCAGTACTTC
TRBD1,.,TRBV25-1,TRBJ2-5,CASSEPGQGQETQYF,TGTGCCAGCAGTGAGCCCGGACAGGGGCAAGAGACCCAGTACTTC
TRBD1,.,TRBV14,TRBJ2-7,CASSQGGQGLMDYEQYF,TGTGCCAGCAGCCAAGGAGGACAGGGTTTGATGGACTACGAGCAGTACTTC
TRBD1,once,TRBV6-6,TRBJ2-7,CASSRQGSYEQYF,TGTGCCAGCAGCCGACAGGGGTCCTACGAGCAGTACTTC
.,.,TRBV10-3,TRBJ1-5,CAISESIGGSRNQPQHF,TGTGCCATCAGTGAGTCCATAGGAGGGTCTCGCAATCAGCCCCAGCATTTT
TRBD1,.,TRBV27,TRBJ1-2,CASSSNRGPGYTF,TGTGCCAGCAGTTCTAACAGGGGGCCTGGCTACACCTTC
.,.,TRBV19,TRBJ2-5,CASSMRQETQYF,TGTGCCAGTAGCATGCGGCAAGAGACCCAGTACTTC
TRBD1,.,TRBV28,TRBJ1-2,CASSSGGKNLGYGYTF,TGTGCCAGCAGTTCAGGGGGCAAAAACTTAGGGTATGGCTACACCTTC
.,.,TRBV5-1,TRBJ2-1,CASSLAGVHEQFF,TGCGCCAGCAGCTTGGCGGGGGTACATGAGCAGTTCTTC
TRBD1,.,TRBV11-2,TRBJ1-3,CASSSGQGALFHSGNTIYF,TGTGCCAGCAGCTCGGGACAGGGGGCCCTATTTCACTCTGGAAACACCATATATTTT
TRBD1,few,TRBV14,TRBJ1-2,CASSRTGRHGYTF,TGTGCCAGCAGTCGGACAGGGAGGCATGGCTACACCTTC
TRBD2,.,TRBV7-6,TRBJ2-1,CASSPRSGAYNEQFF,TGTGCCAGCAGCCCCAGAAGCGGGGCCTACAATGAGCAGTTCTTC
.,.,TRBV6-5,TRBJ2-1,CASAGDRSSNEQFF,TGTGCCAGTGCGGGGGACAGGAGTTCCAATGAGCAGTTCTTC
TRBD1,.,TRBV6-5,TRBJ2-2,CASSYDRGLTGELFF,TGTGCCAGCAGTTACGACAGGGGACTCACCGGGGAGCTGTTTTTT
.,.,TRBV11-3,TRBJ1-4,CASSLEGAGREYEKLFF,TGTGCCAGCAGCTTAGAAGGGGCAGGGAGGGAGTATGAAAAACTGTTTTTT
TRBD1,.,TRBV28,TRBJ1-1,CASNTGVRSSEAFF,TGTGCCAGCAATACAGGGGTAAGATCTTCTGAAGCTTTCTTT
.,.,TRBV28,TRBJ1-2,CASSRNYGYTF,TGTGCCAGCAGCCGGAACTATGGCTACACCTTC
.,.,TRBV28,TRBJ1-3,CASSPGGAGNTIYF,TGTGCCAGCAGCCCTGGGGGGGCTGGAAACACCATATATTTT
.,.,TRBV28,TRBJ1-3,CASRPLGGYSGNTIYF,TGTGCCAGCAGACCCCTTGGGGGGTACTCTGGAAACACCATATATTTT
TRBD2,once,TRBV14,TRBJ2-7,CASSQDGLAGWEQYF,TGTGCCAGCAGCCAAGACGGACTAGCGGGATGGGAGCAGTACTTC
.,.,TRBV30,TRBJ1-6,CAHGLINSPLHF,TGTGCCCATGGACTGATAAATTCACCCCTCCACTTT
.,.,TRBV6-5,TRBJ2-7,CASDRGYQGEQYF,TGTGCCAGCGATCGCGGTTACCAGGGGGAGCAGTACTTC
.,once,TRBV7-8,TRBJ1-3,CASSSQTGSGNTIYF,TGTGCCAGCAGCTCGCAGACAGGCTCTGGAAACACCATATATTTT
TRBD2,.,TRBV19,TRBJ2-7,CASREVAGGPGHEQYF,TGTGCCAGTAGGGAGGTGGCGGGAGGGCCGGGCCACGAGCAGTACTTC
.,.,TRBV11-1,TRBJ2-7,CASSLLRGGTYEQYF,TGTGCCAGCAGCTTGTTAAGAGGCGGGACTTACGAGCAGTACTTC
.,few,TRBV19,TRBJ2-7,CASSIVTGSTYEQYF,TGTGCCAGTAGTATAGTAACCGGGAGTACCTACGAGCAGTACTTC
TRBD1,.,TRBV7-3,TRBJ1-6,CASSRQGEPLHF,TGTGCCAGCAGCCGACAGGGTGAACCCCTCCACTTT
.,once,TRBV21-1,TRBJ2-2,CASSSGARANTGELFF,TGTGCCAGCTCTAGCGGGGCCCGCGCGAACACCGGGGAGCTGTTTTTT
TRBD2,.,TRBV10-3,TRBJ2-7,CAISVGLAVSYEQYF,TGTGCCATCAGTGTTGGACTAGCGGTTTCCTACGAGCAGTACTTC
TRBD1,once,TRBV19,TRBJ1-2,CASTRQGRSGYGYTF,TGTGCCAGTACCCGACAGGGGAGGTCAGGCTATGGCTACACCTTC
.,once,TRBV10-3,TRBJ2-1,CAIRRSGDEQFF,TGTGCCATCAGACGTAGCGGTGATGAGCAGTTCTTC
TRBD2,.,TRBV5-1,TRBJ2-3,CASSLGLAGGVSTDTQYF,TGCGCCAGCAGCTTGGGACTAGCGGGTGGTGTGAGCACAGATACGCAGTATTTT
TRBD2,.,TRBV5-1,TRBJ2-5,CASSPTSGRAETQYF,TGCGCCAGCAGCCCGACTAGCGGGAGGGCTGAGACCCAGTACTTC
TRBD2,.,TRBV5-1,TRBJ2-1,CASSLGGGGYNEQFF,TGCGCCAGCAGCTTGGGCGGGGGTGGTTACAATGAGCAGTTCTTC
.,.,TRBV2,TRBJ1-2,CASRTEYGYTF,TGTGCCAGCAGGACAGAGTATGGCTACACCTTC
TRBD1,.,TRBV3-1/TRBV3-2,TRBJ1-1,CASSQDRGRAFF,TGTGCCAGCAGCCAAGACAGGGGGCGAGCTTTCTTT
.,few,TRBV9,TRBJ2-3,CASSPQRTSRLYPTDTQYF,TGTGCCAGCAGCCCCCAAAGAACCTCGCGGCTATACCCCACAGATACGCAGTATTTT